The sample holds one count of the clone carrying this T cell receptor beta chain. As yet, its antigen is unknown. Noted treatment: some 20 received Ad26.COV2.S at low or high dose, single or two shots; 5 received placebo; per-sample allocation not given. The study sampled participants on day 63 after the first vaccine or placebo injection. Donor was an adult aged 18-55 years in Boston. This CDR3 comprises 17 residues. Germline CDR1 reads MNHEY; CDR2 reads SMNVEV (reference sequence). V dropped 2 bases and J dropped 0 bases, with 16 bases sitting between them. Using immunoSEQ multiplex PCR, the repertoire was profiled, and TCRdb retains in-frame clones only, with some absent. The table has about 480,000 clones, roughly nine tenths seen once. This sample was included in a study of Ad26.COV2.S vaccination and SARS-CoV-2 variants. In the study overall: Intramuscular Ad26.COV2.S at 5x10^10 or 1x10^11 viral particles.

Study-level results: Placebo recipients showed lower spike-specific TCR breadth than vaccinees. The analyses of TCR breadth and depth may have understated the size of total T cell responses.

Sequencing used peripheral blood, obtained in a trial of Ad26.COV2.S vaccine versus placebo. This chain links TRBV27 with TRBJ1-2; no firm D call. The receptor was derived from a person aged 18-60 years who received the Ad26.COV2.S COVID-19 vaccine or a placebo. The CDR3 reads CASSLSLGTATNYGYTF. Written as DNA, the CDR3 is TGTGCCAGCAGTTTAAGTCTTGGTACCGCTACTAACTATGGCTACACCTTC.